This TCR beta chain was identified during a study of blood T cell repertoires in COVID-19. Study-level background: Samples taken during acute and convalescent COVID-19 were collected in the United States, Italy and Spain. PBMCs, B-cell-depleted T cells, or T cells provided the cDNA or gDNA that made up the material.

Study processing details: Nucleated cell number was recorded as an estimate derived from reference gene primer amplification. TCRdb keeps only in-frame clones here, not all; method: immunoSEQ multiplex PCR. V and J calls and clone size are copied from that table; D and trimming were computed from the DNA. The sample lists 34,000 or so clones; 85% to 95% were seen once. The sequence derives from a man between 60 and 70 years old with active or convalescent COVID-19. The specimen sequenced was peripheral blood.

CDR3 nucleotide sequence: TGTGCCACCAGCAGAGTCGGGGGGTTTCAGCCCCAGCATTTT. The encoded protein is CATSRVGGFQPQHF. The V and J genes are TRBV15 and TRBJ1-5; D is perhaps TRBD1 (5 bases). The length of the CDR3 is 14 residues. V lost 1 base and J 6 bases, leaving 10 bases between the germline ends. The V gene's germline CDR1 is LNHNV and CDR2 YYDKDF (reference sequence).